The rows below give T cell receptor beta chains drawn from one sample of a study of T cell responses to AZD1222 COVID-19 vaccine. Method: immunoSEQ multiplex PCR; TCRdb's copy keeps in-frame clones and lacks some. The sample has roughly 120,000 clones, 88% seen once; the top ten hold about a tenth. This specimen consisted of peripheral blood, obtained on day 0 of AZD1222 vaccination. The receptors here all came from an adult in good health. Each CDR3 is given with its conserved first and last residue. Each record gives: D gene, clone size, J gene, V gene, CDR3 DNA, CDR3 protein. A D gene is named only where the DNA matches it firmly. Only part of the rows carry a size: once, few, many, or a class if the clone is expanded.

TRBD1,NA,TRBJ1-3,TRBV13,TGTGCCAGCAGCTTAGGGCGACAGGGGGGAAACACCATATATTTT,CASSLGRQGGNTIYF
NA,NA,TRBJ1-1,TRBV5-4,TGTGCCAGCAGCCCCCGGTGGGGGCCGAACACTGAAGCTTTCTTT,CASSPRWGPNTEAFF
TRBD1,NA,TRBJ2-7,TRBV5-6,TGTGCCAGCAGCCGCGACAGGGGCCTCTCCTACGAGCAGTACTTC,CASSRDRGLSYEQYF
TRBD1,NA,TRBJ2-7,TRBV19,TGTGCCAGTAGTGGGCCCGACAGGGGTCAGCAGTACTTC,CASSGPDRGQQYF
NA,NA,TRBJ1-4,TRBV19,TGTGCCAGTAGTATAGATCCCCGGCCCCCGAATGAAAAACTGTTTTTT,CASSIDPRPPNEKLFF
TRBD1,NA,TRBJ1-4,TRBV5-1,TGCGCCAGCAGCCAACATAAGACAGGGGGTCCTAATGAAAAACTGTTTTTT,CASSQHKTGGPNEKLFF
NA,many,TRBJ2-1,TRBV4-3,TGCGCCAGCAGCCAAGATCAGTTCAGCTCCTACAATGAGCAGTTCTTC,CASSQDQFSSYNEQFF
NA,NA,TRBJ2-2,TRBV6-1,TGTGCCAGCAGTGACGGGGGCATGCACACCGGGGAGCTGTTTTTT,CASSDGGMHTGELFF
NA,NA,TRBJ2-7,TRBV6-5,TGTGCCAGCAGTCATGAAAGGGGTGGGACCTACGAGCAGTACTTC,CASSHERGGTYEQYF
NA,NA,TRBJ1-1,TRBV6-5,TGTGCCAGCATTAGGGGGGACACTGAAGCTTTCTTT,CASIRGDTEAFF
NA,NA,TRBJ2-1,TRBV11-3,TGTGCCAGCAGCGATAGGGGGAATGAGCAGTTCTTC,CASSDRGNEQFF
TRBD2,few,TRBJ2-2,TRBV10-2,TGCGCCAGCAGTGAGTCGGGGCTAGCGGGAAACACCGGGGAGCTGTTTTTT,CASSESGLAGNTGELFF
NA,once,TRBJ1-3,TRBV5-4,TGTGCCAGCAGCTCTTCGAACAGGGGAAACACCATATATTTT,CASSSSNRGNTIYF
TRBD2,NA,TRBJ2-2,TRBV18,TGTGCCAGCTCAACCCCGGGACTAGCGGGAGCGTCCGGGGAGCTGTTTTTT,CASSTPGLAGASGELFF
TRBD2,NA,TRBJ2-3,TRBV5-1,TGCGCCAGCAGCTTGGGGACTAGCGGAACCACAGATACGCAGTATTTT,CASSLGTSGTTDTQYF
NA,once,TRBJ1-3,TRBV2,TGTGCCAGCAGTTCCCTCCCAGGGGTCTCTGGAAACACCATATATTTT,CASSSLPGVSGNTIYF
TRBD1,NA,TRBJ2-7,TRBV19,TGTGCCAGTAGTGCCGCCGGGACAGACTCCTACGAGCAGTACTTC,CASSAAGTDSYEQYF
NA,NA,TRBJ1-1,TRBV6-5,TGTGCCAGCAGTTACGGAACAGCGAAGATGAACACTGAAGCTTTCTTT,CASSYGTAKMNTEAFF
NA,once,TRBJ2-3,TRBV7-3,TGTGCCAGCAGCTTAAGGACCGCTGGGCCAGATACGCAGTATTTT,CASSLRTAGPDTQYF
TRBD1,NA,TRBJ1-3,TRBV10-3,TGTGCCGTGGGACAGGGGATCTCTGGAAACACCATATATTTT,CAVGQGISGNTIYF
NA,once,TRBJ2-2,TRBV11-3,TGTGCCAGCAGCTCCGGACACGTCCCCGGGGAGCTGTTTTTT,CASSSGHVPGELFF
NA,NA,TRBJ2-7,TRBV5-1,TGCGCCAGCAGCTTAACCGGGACAATGAGCTCCTACGAGCAGTACTTC,CASSLTGTMSSYEQYF
TRBD1,NA,TRBJ1-5,TRBV19,TGTGCCAGTAGTACAGAACCGGGACAGGGACATGATCAGCCCCAGCATTTT,CASSTEPGQGHDQPQHF
TRBD1,NA,TRBJ1-5,TRBV28,TGTGCCAGCACCGTGACAGGGACGAAGGAGCCCCAGCATTTT,CASTVTGTKEPQHF
NA,NA,TRBJ2-5,TRBV10-3,TGTGCCATCAGTGATGGGACCCAGAGTGGGGAGACCCAGTACTTC,CAISDGTQSGETQYF
TRBD1,NA,TRBJ1-1,TRBV27,TGTGCCAGCAGTTCGGACAGGGGGCGGAGGGACACTGAAGCTTTCTTT,CASSSDRGRRDTEAFF
NA,NA,TRBJ1-5,TRBV19,TGTGCCAGTAGTCCGAGGTCCGACAGCCAAAGACGGCCCCAGCATTTT,CASSPRSDSQRRPQHF
NA,NA,TRBJ1-3,TRBV3-1/TRBV3-2,TGTGCCAGCAGCCGAGGGGGGTCTGGAAACACCATATATTTT,CASSRGGSGNTIYF
NA,NA,TRBJ2-7,TRBV7-6,TGTGCCAGCAGCTACAGGCAGGGGTACGAGCAGTACTTC,CASSYRQGYEQYF
TRBD1,NA,TRBJ2-1,TRBV5-1,TGCGCCAGCAGCTTCGGGACAGCTACGTACAATGAGCAGTTCTTC,CASSFGTATYNEQFF
TRBD1,once,TRBJ1-2,TRBV7-2,TGTGCCAGCAGCTTAGACTTGGGTAGGCCTGGACAGGGGGACTATGGCTACACCTTC,CASSLDLGRPGQGDYGYTF
NA,NA,TRBJ2-2,TRBV7-3,TGTGCCAGCAGCTTATGGGGAAAACACACCGGGGAGCTGTTTTTT,CASSLWGKHTGELFF
TRBD1,NA,TRBJ1-1,TRBV2,TGTGCCAGCAATGGACAGGGTGGGTGGACTGAAGCTTTCTTT,CASNGQGGWTEAFF
TRBD1,NA,TRBJ1-2,TRBV11-2,TGTGCCAGCAGCTTGGCAGGGGGCCCCGATGGCTACACCTTC,CASSLAGGPDGYTF
NA,NA,TRBJ2-1,TRBV6-5,TGTGCCAGCACCCCCCGGGGTGTTTCCTACAATGAGCAGTTCTTC,CASTPRGVSYNEQFF
NA,NA,TRBJ1-2,TRBV27,TGTGCCAGCAGTTATAGGGTAGGTGGCTACACCTTC,CASSYRVGGYTF
NA,NA,TRBJ2-7,TRBV23-1,TGCGCCAGCAGTCTTCTGGGCGGAGGATACGAGCAGTACTTC,CASSLLGGGYEQYF
NA,NA,TRBJ2-7,TRBV4-3,TGCGCCAGCAGCCAAGGTCGGAGCTCCTACGAGCAGTACTTC,CASSQGRSSYEQYF
NA,NA,TRBJ1-5,TRBV27,TGTGCCAGCAGTTCGGACAGAAACAATCAGCCCCAGCATTTT,CASSSDRNNQPQHF
TRBD1,NA,TRBJ1-2,TRBV3-1/TRBV3-2,TGTGCCAGCACCCGGACAGGGGACTATGGCTACACCTTC,CASTRTGDYGYTF
NA,once,TRBJ2-7,TRBV5-5,TGTGCCAGCAGCTTTGCTTCACGGTCCTCCTACGAGCAGTACTTC,CASSFASRSSYEQYF
TRBD2,NA,TRBJ2-1,TRBV28,TGTGCCAGCAGTTTTGGGAACGTAGCGGGGGGGCGCGGTGAGCAGTTCTTC,CASSFGNVAGGRGEQFF
NA,NA,TRBJ1-1,TRBV27,TGTGCCAGCAGTTTTAGGGACGGTAACACTGAAGCTTTCTTT,CASSFRDGNTEAFF
NA,NA,TRBJ2-7,TRBV6-5,TGTGCCAGCAGTTACTCTGGTACCCTTTCCTACGAGCAGTACTTC,CASSYSGTLSYEQYF
NA,NA,TRBJ2-1,TRBV11-2,TGTGCCAGCAGCTTAGCCCCAGACAATGAGCAGTTCTTC,CASSLAPDNEQFF
NA,NA,TRBJ2-6,TRBV6-6,TGTGCCTGTCGCTTCTCTGGGGCCAACGTCCTGACTTTC,CACRFSGANVLTF